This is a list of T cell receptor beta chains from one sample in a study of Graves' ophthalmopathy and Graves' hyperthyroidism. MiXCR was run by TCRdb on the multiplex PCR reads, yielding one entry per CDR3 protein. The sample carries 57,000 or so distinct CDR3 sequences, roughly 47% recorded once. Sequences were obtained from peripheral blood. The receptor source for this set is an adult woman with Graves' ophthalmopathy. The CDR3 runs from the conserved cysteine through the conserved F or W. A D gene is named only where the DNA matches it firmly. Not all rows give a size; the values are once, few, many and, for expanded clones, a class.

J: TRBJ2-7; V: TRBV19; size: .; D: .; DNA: TGTGCTAGACGGAGGGCATCCTACGAGCAGTACTTC; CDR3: CARRRASYEQYF
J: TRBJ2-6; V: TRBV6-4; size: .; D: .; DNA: TGTGCCAGCAGTGACACAGGGGCCAACGTCCTGACTTTC; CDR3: CASSDTGANVLTF
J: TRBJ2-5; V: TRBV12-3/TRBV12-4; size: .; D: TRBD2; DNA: TGTGCCAGCAGTACTCACACCGGGACTAGCGGGAAGATTCAAGAGACCCGGTACTTC; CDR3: CASSTHTGTSGKIQETRYF
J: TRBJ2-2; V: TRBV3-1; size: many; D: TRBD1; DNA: TGTGCCAGCAGTGACAGGGGGGCCGGGGAGCTGTTTTTT; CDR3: CASSDRGAGELFF
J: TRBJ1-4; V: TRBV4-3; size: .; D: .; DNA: TGCGCCAGCAGCCAAAATACTGGAGCTAATGAAAAACTGTTTTTT; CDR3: CASSQNTGANEKLFF
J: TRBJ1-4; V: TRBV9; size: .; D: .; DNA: TGTGCCAGCAGCAAAAATGAAAAACTGTTTTTT; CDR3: CASSKNEKLFF
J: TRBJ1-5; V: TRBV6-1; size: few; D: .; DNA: TGTGCCAGCAGTGAATCCCAGCATTTT; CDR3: CASSESQHF
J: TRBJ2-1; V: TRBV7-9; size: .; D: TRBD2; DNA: TGTGCCAGCAGTACACTAGCGGGAGTTGAGCAGTTCTTC; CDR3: CASSTLAGVEQFF
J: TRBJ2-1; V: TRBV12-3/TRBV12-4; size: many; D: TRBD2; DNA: TGTGCCAGCAGTTTATGGACTAGCGGGAGCGATGAGCAGTTCTTC; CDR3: CASSLWTSGSDEQFF
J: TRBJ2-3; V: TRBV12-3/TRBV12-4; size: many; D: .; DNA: TGTGCCAGCAGTTGGGGCGGGAGCACAGATACGCAGTATTTT; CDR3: CASSWGGSTDTQYF
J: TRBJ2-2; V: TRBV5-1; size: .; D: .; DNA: TGCGCCAGCAGCCTTCGAGGTCCTACCCTCGCGAACACCGAGGAGCTGTTCTTT; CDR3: CASSLRGPTLANTEELFF
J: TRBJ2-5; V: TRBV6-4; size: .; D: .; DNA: TGTGCCAGCAGTGGCCGGGAGACGGAGACCCAGTACTTC; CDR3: CASSGRETETQYF
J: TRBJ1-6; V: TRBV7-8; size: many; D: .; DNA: TGTGCCAGCAGCTCCACGGGGGGATGGGGTTCCAATTCACCCCTCCACTTT; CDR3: CASSSTGGWGSNSPLHF
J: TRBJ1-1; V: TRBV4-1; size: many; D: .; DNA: TGCGCCAGCAGATCCGTGGGGCGGAGGACTGAAGCTTTCTTT; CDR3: CASRSVGRRTEAFF
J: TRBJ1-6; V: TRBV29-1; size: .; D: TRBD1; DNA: TGCAGCGTCAGAGGACAGGGGTGGTCCTATAATTCACCCCTCCACTTT; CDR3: CSVRGQGWSYNSPLHF
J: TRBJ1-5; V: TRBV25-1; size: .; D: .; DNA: TGTGCCAGCACCCCAAGAAATCAGCCCCAGCATTTT; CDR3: CASTPRNQPQHF
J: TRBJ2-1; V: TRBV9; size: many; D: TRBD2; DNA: TGTGCCAGCGCTCCGGGGGGGAGCAATGAGCAGTTCTTC; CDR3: CASAPGGSNEQFF
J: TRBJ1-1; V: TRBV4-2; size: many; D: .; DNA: TGTGCCAGCAGCCAGGGGGGTGCGGGCACTGAAGCTTTCTTT; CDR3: CASSQGGAGTEAFF
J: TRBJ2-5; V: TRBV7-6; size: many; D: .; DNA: TGTGCCAGCAGCTTGTGGAGCCAAGAGACCCAGTACTTC; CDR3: CASSLWSQETQYF
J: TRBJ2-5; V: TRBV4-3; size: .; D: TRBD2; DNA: TGCGCCAGCAGCCAAGATCTTCTAGCGGGAGGTGGGACCCAGTACTTC; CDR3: CASSQDLLAGGGTQYF
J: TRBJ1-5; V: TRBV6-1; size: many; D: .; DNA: TGTGCCAGCATACTCTACCGCGGAGGTAACAATCAGCCCCAGCATTTT; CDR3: CASILYRGGNNQPQHF
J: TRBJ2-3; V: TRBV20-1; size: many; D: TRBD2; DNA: TGCAGTGCTAGAGAGACTAGCGGGCTATCAGATACGCAGTATTTT; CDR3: CSARETSGLSDTQYF
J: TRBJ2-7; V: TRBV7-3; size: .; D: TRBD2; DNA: TGTGCCAGCAGCACGGTAGCGGGAGGTTACGAGCAGTACTTC; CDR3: CASSTVAGGYEQYF
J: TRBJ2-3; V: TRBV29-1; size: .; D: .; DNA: TGCAGCGTTGATGCCGTTAGCACAGATACGCAGTATTTT; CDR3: CSVDAVSTDTQYF
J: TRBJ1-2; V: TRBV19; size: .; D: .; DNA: TGTGCCAGTATTTCCACGACCTCTCGGCGTGGCTACACCTTC; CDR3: CASISTTSRRGYTF
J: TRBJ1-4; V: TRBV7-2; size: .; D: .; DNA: TGCGCCAGCAGCTTGGGAAGCGTCAATGAAAAACTGTTTTTT; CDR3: CASSLGSVNEKLFF
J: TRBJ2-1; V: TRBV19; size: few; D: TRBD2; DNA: TGTGCCTGGAGTCGGGGGAGTGAACAACCGGGACTAGCGAATAGGAATGAGCAGTTCTTC; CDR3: CAWSRGSEQPGLANRNEQFF
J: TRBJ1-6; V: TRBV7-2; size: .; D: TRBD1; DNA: TGTGCCAGCAGTTGGGGACAGGGGGCTTCACCCCTCCACTTT; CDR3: CASSWGQGASPLHF
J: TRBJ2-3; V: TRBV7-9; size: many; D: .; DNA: TGTGCCAGCAGTCGACGAGACGGCGGGGCCGCAGATACGCAGTATTTT; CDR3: CASSRRDGGAADTQYF
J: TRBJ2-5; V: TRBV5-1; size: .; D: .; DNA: TGCGCCAGCAGCTCTCTTGCGGGACCCACCCAAGAGACCCAGTACTTC; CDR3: CASSSLAGPTQETQYF
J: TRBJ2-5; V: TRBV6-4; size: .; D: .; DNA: TGTGCCAGCAGTGAACGGGAGACAGAGACCCAGTACTTC; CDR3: CASSERETETQYF
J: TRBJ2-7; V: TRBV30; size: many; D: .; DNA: TGTGCCTGGAGTACGGACGAGCAGTACTTC; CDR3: CAWSTDEQYF
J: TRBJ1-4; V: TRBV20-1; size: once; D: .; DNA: TGCAGTGCTAGAGTCGGCAGTCATAATGAAAAACTGTTTTTT; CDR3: CSARVGSHNEKLFF
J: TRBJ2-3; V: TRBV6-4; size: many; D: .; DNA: TGTGCCAGCAGTGACTCGGTGGAGGGCACAGATACGCAGTATTTT; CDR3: CASSDSVEGTDTQYF
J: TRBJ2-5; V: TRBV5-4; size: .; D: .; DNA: TGTGCCAGCAGCTTGGCATCATTGGAGACCCAGTACTTC; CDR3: CASSLASLETQYF
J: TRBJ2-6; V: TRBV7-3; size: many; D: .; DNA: TGTGCCAGCAGCTTGAGGAGGACTCTCTCGAGCTCTGGGGCCAACGTCCTGACTTTC; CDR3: CASSLRRTLSSSGANVLTF
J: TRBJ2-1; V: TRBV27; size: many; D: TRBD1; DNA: TGTGCCAGCAGTTTTCTAGGGGGCGAAATCAATGAGCAGTTCTTC; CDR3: CASSFLGGEINEQFF
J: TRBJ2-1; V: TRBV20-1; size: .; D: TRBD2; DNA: TGCAGTGCTAGTGCGACTAGCGGGGACAATGAGCAGTTCTTC; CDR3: CSASATSGDNEQFF
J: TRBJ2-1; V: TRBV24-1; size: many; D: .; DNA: TGTGCCACCAGGAACGGGGCAATAAATGAGCAGTTCTTC; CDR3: CATRNGAINEQFF
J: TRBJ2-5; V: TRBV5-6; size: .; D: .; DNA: TGTGCCAGCAGCTTGGAAGGGGGCATGGGACTCCAGACCCAGTACTTC; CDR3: CASSLEGGMGLQTQYF